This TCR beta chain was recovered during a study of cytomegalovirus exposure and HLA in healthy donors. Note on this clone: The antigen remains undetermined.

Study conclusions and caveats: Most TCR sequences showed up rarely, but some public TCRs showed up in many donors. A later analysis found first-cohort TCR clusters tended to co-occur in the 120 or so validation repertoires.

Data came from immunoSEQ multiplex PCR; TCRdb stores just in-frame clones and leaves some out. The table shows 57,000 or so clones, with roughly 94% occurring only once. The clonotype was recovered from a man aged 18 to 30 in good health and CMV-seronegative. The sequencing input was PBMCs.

This CDR3 is CASRPLAVPYNEQFF. The CDR3 nucleotides read TGTGCCAGCAGACCTCTAGCGGTTCCTTACAATGAGCAGTTCTTC. The rearrangement links TRBV27 to TRBJ2-1, with 7 bases that match TRBD2. The V gene's germline CDR1 is MNHEY and CDR2 SMNVEV (reference sequence). V was pared by 6 bases and J by 4 bases, with 9 bases of the junction left unmatched. The CDR3 has 15 residues.